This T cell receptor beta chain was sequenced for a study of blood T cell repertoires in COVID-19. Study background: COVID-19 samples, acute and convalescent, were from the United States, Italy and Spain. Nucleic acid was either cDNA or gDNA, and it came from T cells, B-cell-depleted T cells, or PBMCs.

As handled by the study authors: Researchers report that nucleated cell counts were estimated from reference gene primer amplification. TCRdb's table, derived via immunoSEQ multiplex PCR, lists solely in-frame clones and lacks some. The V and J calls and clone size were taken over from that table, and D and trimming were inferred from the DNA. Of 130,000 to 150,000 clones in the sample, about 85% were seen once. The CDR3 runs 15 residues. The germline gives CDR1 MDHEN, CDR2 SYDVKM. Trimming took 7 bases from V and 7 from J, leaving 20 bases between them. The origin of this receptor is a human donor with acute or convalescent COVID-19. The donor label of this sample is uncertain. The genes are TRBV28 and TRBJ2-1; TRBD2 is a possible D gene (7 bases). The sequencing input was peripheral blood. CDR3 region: CASIHRGARGNEQFF. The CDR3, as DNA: TGTGCCAGCATCCATAGGGGGGCGCGGGGGAATGAGCAGTTCTTC.